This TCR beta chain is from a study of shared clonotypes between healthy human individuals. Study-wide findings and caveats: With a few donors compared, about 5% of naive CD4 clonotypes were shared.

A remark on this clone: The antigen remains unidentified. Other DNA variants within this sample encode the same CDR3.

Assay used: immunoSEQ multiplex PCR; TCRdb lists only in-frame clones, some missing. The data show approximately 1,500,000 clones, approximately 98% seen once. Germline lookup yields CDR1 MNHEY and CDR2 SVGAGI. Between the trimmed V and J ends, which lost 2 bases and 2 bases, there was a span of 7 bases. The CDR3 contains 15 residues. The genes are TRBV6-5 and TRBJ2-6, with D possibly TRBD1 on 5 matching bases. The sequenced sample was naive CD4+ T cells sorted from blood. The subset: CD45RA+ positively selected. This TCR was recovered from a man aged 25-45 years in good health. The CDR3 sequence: CASSYRGAGANVLTF. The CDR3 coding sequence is TGTGCCAGCAGTTACAGGGGTGCTGGGGCCAACGTCCTGACTTTC.